Below, 8 T cell receptor beta chains from the same sample are listed, as sequenced in a study of breast tumors, draining lymph nodes, adjacent tissues. Axillary draining lymph nodes of breast cancer patients supplied the node samples. From the multiplex PCR reads, TCRdb called clonotypes with MiXCR, one entry per CDR3 protein. Of around 300,000 distinct CDR3 sequences in the sample, 30% were seen once. Sequencing was done on a sample of axillary lymph node tissue. The receptors here all came from a female donor with breast cancer. Some clones in this sample may be carry-over from other donors' samples.

This clonotype came up many times. The chain combines TRBV5-1 with TRBJ2-3; D may be TRBD1 or TRBD2 (6 bases each). The CDR3 is 15 residues long. V gave up 0 bases and J gave up 6 bases, with 14 bases separating them. Germline V gives CDR1 SGHRS, CDR2 YFSETQ. The CDR3 region is CASSLARGGEDTQYF. The CDR3 bases are TGCGCCAGCAGCTTGGCCAGGGGAGGAGAGGATACGCAGTATTTT.

This clonotype was picked up many times. The germline gene is not matched at one end of the junction; a read error may be the cause. J is TRBJ2-6 and V is TRBV7-9; D might be TRBD1 (5 bases). CDR3 length equals 14 residues. CDR1 and CDR2 from the germline V gene are SEHNR and FQNEAQ (reference sequence). Here the CDR3 DNA reads TGTGCCCTAGGAAGAGACTCTGGGGCCAACATCCTGACTTTC. This sequence encodes CALGRDSGANILTF.

This clonotype has at least ten counts. The genes are TRBV20-1 and TRBJ2-5, with 9 positions matching TRBD2. Per germline, CDR1 DFQATT and CDR2 SNEGSKA (reference sequence). The junction had 10 bases not matched to a gene; V was cut back by 3 bases and J by 5 bases. CDR3 length: 15 amino acids. CDR3 protein: CSARQIAGVRETQYF. The CDR3 region has the DNA TGCAGTGCTAGGCAGATAGCGGGAGTAAGGGAGACCCAGTACTTC.

This clonotype was counted ten times or more. In DNA, the CDR3 is TGTGCCAGTAGTATTTTTCAGGGGAATGAGCAGTTCTTC. Residues: CASSIFQGNEQFF. This rearrangement joins TRBV19 to TRBJ2-1; D is perhaps TRBD1 (6 bases). Germline V gives CDR1 LNHDA, CDR2 SQIVND (reference sequence). This CDR3 has 13 amino acids. V was shortened by 3 bases and J by 7 bases, with 10 bases between the two germline ends. The full variable domain, completed using reference TRBV19 and TRBJ2-1, is DGGITQSPKYLFRKEGQNVTLSCEQNLNHDAMYWYRQDPGQGLRLIYYSQIVNDFQKGDIAEGYSVSREKKESFPLTVTSAQKNPTAFYLCASSIFQGNEQFFGPGTRLTVL.

The V and J genes are TRBV18 and TRBJ1-2, with 11 nucleotides matching TRBD1. Trimming at V came to 3 bases and at J to 7 bases, leaving 7 bases not matched to a gene. This CDR3 contains 15 residues. The germline CDR1 and CDR2 sequences are KGHSH and LQKENI. The CDR3: CASSPQDRGLSGYTF. DNA of the CDR3: TGTGCCAGCTCACCCCAGGACAGGGGGCTTTCTGGCTACACCTTC.

The V call is TRBV12-3 or TRBV12-4, the J call TRBJ2-1; 11 bases line up with TRBD2. The V segment lost 11 bases and the J segment 10 bases; nucleotides outside the gene matches: 19. The CDR3 is 16 residues long. CDR3 DNA sequence: TGTGCCGGCACCCCCGTAGCGGGGACTAGCGGAAAAGAGCAGTTCTTC. Translation gives CAGTPVAGTSGKEQFF.

This clonotype was found a few times. A much more abundant neighbour one base away suggests this may be a read error. The chain is built from TRBV6-5 and TRBJ1-2; 8 bases align to TRBD1. The germline CDR1 and CDR2 sequences are MNHEY and SVGAGI. The CDR3 contains 14 residues. V dropped 4 bases and J dropped 8; count of bases not matched to a gene: 9. The CDR3 here is CASSCGTGGEGYTF. The CDR3 DNA reads as TGTGCCAGCAGTTGCGGGACAGGAGGAGAGGGCTACACCTTC.

The sample holds many counts of this clonotype. This chain links TRBV7-6 with TRBJ2-2; no firm D call. The V gene's germline CDR1 is SGHVS and CDR2 FNYEAQ. The CDR3 sequence is 13 residues long. The V and J ends lost 6 bases and 6 bases respectively, with 11 bases between them. In DNA form, the CDR3 reads TGTGCCAGCAGTCATAACTGGGCCGGGGAGCTGTTTTTT. The encoded protein is CASSHNWAGELFF.